One sample yielded the 17 T cell receptor beta chains listed below, sequenced in a study of response to subunit inactivated influenza vaccine. TCRdb processed the RT-PCR reads anew with MiXCR; each CDR3 protein has one entry. The sample shows hundreds of thousands of distinct CDR3 sequences, about 14% of them seen only once. Sequences were derived from PBMCs from blood, sampled around two weeks before vaccination. Source of these receptors: a man in his fifties who received an inactivated influenza vaccine.

This clonotype appeared a few times. This rearrangement joins TRBV9 to TRBJ2-2; no clear D. Germline CDR1 is SGDLS and CDR2 is YYNGEE. Trimming cost V 1 base and J 8 bases, with 9 bases left between them. This CDR3 has 13 residues. The CDR3 sequence is CASSVSDEGELFF. The CDR3 bases are TGTGCCAGCAGCGTATCGGACGAAGGGGAGCTGTTTTTT. Combining the CDR3 with reference TRBV9 and TRBJ2-2 gives the whole variable domain DSGVTQTPKHLITATGQRVTLRCSPRSGDLSVYWYQQSLDQGLQFLIQYYNGEERAKGNILERFSAQQFPDLHSELNLSSLELGDSALYFCASSVSDEGELFFGEGSRLTVL.

This clonotype occurred many times. V is TRBV5-1 and J is TRBJ2-7; unclear D gene. Germline CDR1 and CDR2: SGHRS and YFSETQ. The CDR3 consists of 14 residues. Trimming removed 2 bases from V and 0 bases from J, with 9 bases in between. CDR3 amino acids: CASSFPGSSYEQYF. Here the CDR3 DNA reads TGCGCCAGCAGCTTCCCTGGAAGCTCCTACGAGCAGTACTTC.

This clonotype was counted many times. V is TRBV6-2 or TRBV6-3 and J is TRBJ2-7; D remains unclear. V was trimmed by 5 bases and J by 7 bases, leaving 18 bases between them. Germline values: CDR1 MNHEY, CDR2 SVGEGT. CDR3 length: 14 residues. The CDR3, as DNA: TGTGCCAGCAGTCCCCCCGGCCGGGCGCGGGAGCAGTACTTC. This sequence encodes CASSPPGRAREQYF.

This clonotype was counted between two and nine times. The chain combines TRBV27 with TRBJ2-7; D is ambiguous. Germline CDR1 MNHEY, CDR2 SMNVEV (reference sequence). This CDR3 is built from 12 residues. V was pared by 5 bases and J by 3 bases, with 8 bases between. The CDR3 loop is CASSDQYYEQYF. For the CDR3, the DNA is TGTGCCAGCAGTGACCAATACTACGAGCAGTACTTC.

V usage is TRBV29-1 and J usage is TRBJ1-5; 8 bases agree with TRBD1. Trimming cost V 6 bases and J 6 bases; bases outside gene matches: 7. This CDR3 is 13 amino acids long. Germline V gene data show CDR1 as SQVTM and CDR2 as ANQGSEA. The CDR3 nucleotides read TGCAGCGTCGGTGGACAGGGAGGTCAGCCCCAGCATTTT. This sequence encodes CSVGGQGGQPQHF.

This clonotype has more than one count but fewer than ten. J is TRBJ1-5 and V is TRBV20-1, with a tentative D call TRBD1 (6 bases). Germline V gene lookup returns CDR1 DFQATT and CDR2 SNEGSKA (reference sequence). The V gene lost 5 bases and the J gene lost 3 bases, with 11 bases spanning the gap. The CDR3 length is 13 residues. DNA of the CDR3: TGCAGTGCTTTGAAGGGGGTCAATCAGCCCCAGCATTTT. Protein product: CSALKGVNQPQHF.

V gene TRBV12-3 or TRBV12-4 combines with J gene TRBJ2-1; D remains unclear. V lost 3 bases to trimming and J lost 5 bases, with 8 bases between them. The CDR3 totals 13 residues. CDR3 region: CASSFRVNNEQFF. CDR3 sequence (DNA): TGTGCCAGCAGTTTTAGGGTAAACAATGAGCAGTTCTTC.

This clonotype has just a few counts. The genes are TRBV5-1 and TRBJ1-6; 7 nucleotides align to TRBD1. Germline assignment: CDR1 SGHRS and CDR2 YFSETQ. This CDR3 region has 16 residues. Losses at the gene ends were 5 bases for V and 7 bases for J; bases not matched to a gene: 12. This CDR3 reads CASSNVRDSKNSPLHF. The CDR3 DNA follows: TGCGCCAGCAGTAATGTGCGGGACAGCAAAAATTCACCCCTCCACTTT.

This clonotype was picked up a small number of times. This chain uses TRBV20-1 with TRBJ1-5; D gene ambiguous. Germline V lookup: CDR1 DFQATT, CDR2 SNEGSKA (reference sequence). V was cut by 1 base and J by 1 base, with 5 bases left in between. The CDR3 covers 13 residues. The CDR3 DNA sequence: TGCAGTGCTAGAGTCTGGAGCAATCAGCCCCAGCATTTT. Encoded protein: CSARVWSNQPQHF.

The table lists this clonotype with a few counts. The rearrangement uses TRBV5-6 and TRBJ2-4; TRBD1 matches 8 bases. CDR1 and CDR2 from the germline V gene are SGHDT and YYEEEE. There are 13 residues in the CDR3. Trimming at V came to 1 base and at J to 7 bases, leaving 1 base not matched to a gene. The CDR3 region is CASSLSGGNIQYF. The CDR3 bases are TGTGCCAGCAGCTTGTCAGGGGGCAACATTCAGTACTTC.

This clonotype showed up just a few times. CDR3 DNA: TGTGCCAGCAGGGGCGGTGGGGGCCTCACCGGGGAGCTGTTTTTT. Translating gives CASRGGGGLTGELFF. This rearrangement joins TRBV12-3 or TRBV12-4 to TRBJ2-2; a weak D match, TRBD1 (6 bases). The V and J ends lost 6 bases and 4 bases respectively, with 15 bases between them. This CDR3 is built from 15 residues.

This clonotype was picked up a small number of times. The CDR3 loop is CASSSTGIWETQYF. DNA of the CDR3: TGTGCCAGTAGTTCAACAGGGATCTGGGAGACCCAGTACTTC. V gene TRBV19 combines with J gene TRBJ2-5; D perhaps matches TRBD1 (6 bases). This CDR3 has 14 residues. Germline V CDR1 and CDR2: LNHDA, SQIVND (reference sequence). With 5 bases removed from V and 5 bases from J, the gap between germline ends came to 15 bases.

This clonotype was seen ten or more times. The CDR3 region is CASRLTSGSTDTQYF. In DNA form, the CDR3 reads TGTGCCAGCAGACTAACTAGCGGAAGCACAGATACGCAGTATTTT. V usage is TRBV12-3 or TRBV12-4 and J usage is TRBJ2-3; 8 bases match TRBD2. The CDR3 is 15 amino acids. V lost 6 bases to trimming and J lost 0 bases; unmatched junction nucleotides: 5.

J is TRBJ2-5 and V is TRBV10-3, with D perhaps TRBD1 (7 bases). Trimming cost V 10 bases and J 7 bases, with 22 bases left between them. Looked up from germline, CDR1 is ENHRY and CDR2 is SYGVKD. This CDR3 contains 14 residues. DNA of the CDR3: TGTGCCACTACAGGTCAGGGGGGAGATTCGACCCAGTACTTC. Translated, it gives CATTGQGGDSTQYF.

The V call is TRBV12-3 or TRBV12-4, the J call TRBJ2-7; TRBD2 agrees at 7 bases. The J segment lost 5 bases and the V segment lost 5 bases, leaving 9 bases of the junction unmatched. The CDR3 has 14 residues. The chain's CDR3 is CASSLRLAPHEQYF. The CDR3, as DNA: TGTGCCAGCAGTCTCCGACTAGCCCCCCACGAGCAGTACTTC.

J is TRBJ1-2 and V is TRBV23-1; D is uncertain. TRBV23-1 is annotated as an ORF whose role is uncertain. The CDR3 is 11 residues long. The germline V and J ends were trimmed by 3 bases and 4 bases, with 3 bases remaining between them. The CDR3: CASSHVYGYTF. CDR3 coding DNA: TGCGCCAGCAGTCACGTCTATGGCTACACCTTC.

V and J are TRBV7-2 and TRBJ2-4; 13 nucleotides agree with TRBD2. The CDR3 covers 15 residues. Germline V gene lookup returns CDR1 SGHTA and CDR2 FQGNSA. After removal of 8 bases from V and 6 bases from J, the junction contained 7 bases not matched to a gene. CDR3 sequence: CASGTSGGGLNIQYF. CDR3 nucleotide sequence: TGTGCCAGCGGTACTAGCGGGGGGGGGTTAAACATTCAGTACTTC.